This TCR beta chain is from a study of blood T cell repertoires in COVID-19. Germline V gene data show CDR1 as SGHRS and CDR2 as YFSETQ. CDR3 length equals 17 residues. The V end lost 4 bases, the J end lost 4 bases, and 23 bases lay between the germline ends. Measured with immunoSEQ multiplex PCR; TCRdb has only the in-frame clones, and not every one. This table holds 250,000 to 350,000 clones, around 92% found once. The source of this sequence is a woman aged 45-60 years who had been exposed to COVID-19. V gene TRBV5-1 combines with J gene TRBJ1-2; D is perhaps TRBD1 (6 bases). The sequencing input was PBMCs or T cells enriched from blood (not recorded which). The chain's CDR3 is CASSPDPGTKGLYGYTF. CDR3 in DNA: TGCGCCAGCAGCCCGGATCCCGGGACAAAAGGGCTCTATGGCTACACCTTC.